Below, 32 T cell receptor beta chains from the same sample are listed, as sequenced in a study of molecular identifiers for immune sequencing clone quantification. TCRdb reanalysed the PCR reads using MiXCR and keeps one entry per CDR3 protein. The sample yields 300,000 to 400,000 distinct CDR3 sequences, 20% to 25% seen once. The material sequenced was naive CD8+ T cells from blood, with Jurkat cell RNA spiked in. Sample subset: FACS-sorted CD8+CD4-CCR7+CD45RA+ naive T cells. These receptors were taken from a human donor in good health. Some libraries in this study had Jurkat cell RNA spiked in.

As to this clonotype: This clone may be a read error of a much larger clone one base away. This chain connects TRBV20-1 to TRBJ1-1; TRBD1 matches 8 bases. This CDR3 has 17 amino acids. The germline CDR1 and CDR2 sequences are DFQATT and SNEGSKA (reference sequence). Germline trimming cut 2 bases from V and 0 bases from J; bases unmatched to any gene: 11. The CDR3 sequence: CSARSGQDSLLNTEAFF. CDR3 bases: TGCAGTGCTAGATCGGGACAGGACAGCCTCCTGAACACTGAAGCTTTCTTT.

In this sample, this clonotype turned up many times. This chain connects TRBV30 to TRBJ2-7; D gene ambiguous. V was pared by 0 bases and J by 3 bases, with 12 bases between. The CDR3 extends over 14 amino acids. The germline CDR1 and CDR2 sequences are GTSNPN and SVGIG (reference sequence). The CDR3 protein is CAWSVPPGLYEQYF. The CDR3 DNA sequence: TGTGCCTGGAGTGTACCCCCGGGCCTCTACGAGCAGTACTTC.

This chain joins TRBV11-2 and TRBJ2-5; the D gene is possibly TRBD1 (5 bases). V lost 4 bases and J lost 3, with 15 bases in between. The germline CDR1 and CDR2 sequences are SGHAT and FQNNGV. CDR3 length: 15 amino acids. Here the CDR3 reads CASSSFTDSKETQYF. CDR3 DNA: TGTGCCAGCAGCTCTTTTACCGACAGTAAAGAGACCCAGTACTTC.

This clonotype came up many times. This chain uses TRBV2 with TRBJ1-5, with D perhaps matching TRBD1 (6 bases). Germline lookup yields CDR1 SNHLY and CDR2 FYNNEI. The CDR3 is made up of 14 amino acids. V was pared by 6 bases and J by 6 bases, with 15 bases between. CDR3 sequence: CASRDAGAAQPQHF. The CDR3 DNA follows: TGTGCCAGCAGGGACGCAGGGGCGGCTCAGCCCCAGCATTTT.

This clonotype has just a few counts. J is TRBJ2-7 and V is TRBV12-3 or TRBV12-4; 7 bases match TRBD2. Losses at the gene ends were 4 bases for V and 5 bases for J; bases not matched to a gene: 11. The CDR3 is made up of 15 amino acids. The CDR3 region is CASSSSWGGSHEQYF. The CDR3, as DNA: TGTGCCAGCAGTTCGTCCTGGGGGGGATCCCACGAGCAGTACTTC.

Regarding this clonotype: A much larger clone differs from this one at a single base, so this may be a read error. Here the CDR3 omits its conserved ending phenylalanine or tryptophan, so a read error is the likely source. The DNA is left out, because the CDR3 cannot be placed on it with certainty; the CDR3 is given as TCRdb lists it. The rearrangement links TRBV20-1 to TRBJ2-7. The CDR3 spans 11 amino acids, including both terminal residues. Germline V gene data show CDR1 as DFQATT and CDR2 as SNEGSKA (reference sequence). CDR3 residues: CSARDVAVEYS.

This clonotype has just one count. This may stem from a read error, because a much larger clone lies one nucleotide away. This chain joins TRBV7-6 and TRBJ2-2, with D tentatively TRBD2 (6 bases). There are 15 residues in the CDR3. CDR1 and CDR2 from the germline V gene are SGHVS and FNYEAQ. This CDR3 reads CASSPLLRNTGGLFF. The DNA for the CDR3 is TGTGCCAGCAGCCCCCTCCTAAGGAACACCGGGGGGCTGTTTTTT.

Regarding this clonotype: Just one base apart from a much larger clone, this may be a read error. The chain joins TRBV14 to TRBJ1-1; no reliable D call. The length of the CDR3 is 16 residues. The germline V gene encodes CDR1 SGHDN and CDR2 FVKESK. The ends were cut back, 5 bases at V and 0 bases at J, with 16 bases in the middle. The CDR3 nucleotides read TGTGCCAGCAGCGCGGGCAGGTTTACCTTGAACACTGAAGCTTTCTTT. Translating it yields CASSAGRFTLNTEAFF.

In its sample, this clonotype was seen a few times. V is TRBV19 and J is TRBJ2-6, with D hard to call. The V gene lost 2 bases and the J gene lost 0 bases, with 14 bases spanning the gap. CDR3 length equals 18 residues. Germline CDR1 is LNHDA and CDR2 is SQIVND (reference sequence). The CDR3 bases are TGTGCCAGTAGTATAATGGGCCCTGACATCTCTGGGGCCAACGTCCTGACTTTC. Residues: CASSIMGPDISGANVLTF.

This clonotype occurred a few times. The chain recombines TRBV10-3 with TRBJ2-5; D is uncertain. V was shortened by 0 bases and J by 1 base, with 9 bases between the two germline ends. The germline V gene has CDR1 ENHRY and CDR2 SYGVKD. The CDR3 extends over 15 amino acids. CDR3 residues: CAISESGKFQETQYF. In DNA, the CDR3 is TGTGCCATCAGTGAGTCTGGGAAATTCCAAGAGACCCAGTACTTC.

This clonotype has at least ten counts. The V call is TRBV27, the J call TRBJ2-7, with D possibly being TRBD1 (6 bases). The V end was cut by 6 bases, the J end by 3 bases, with 18 bases between. Germline CDR1 reads MNHEY; CDR2 reads SMNVEV (reference sequence). The CDR3 consists of 15 residues. CDR3 loop: CASRPLQGMGYEQYF. As DNA, the CDR3 is TGTGCCAGCAGACCTCTCCAGGGGATGGGCTACGAGCAGTACTTC.

This clonotype was detected many times. This chain connects TRBV28 to TRBJ2-7, with a possible D match to TRBD2 (5 bases). V lost 4 bases, J lost 5 bases, and 9 bases lay in between. The CDR3 consists of 12 residues. Looked up from germline, CDR1 is MDHEN and CDR2 is SYDVKM. In DNA form, the CDR3 reads TGTGCCAGCAGTTCTCCGGGGAACGAGCAGTACTTC. Amino acid sequence: CASSSPGNEQYF.

This clonotype was counted at least ten times. The genes are TRBV30 and TRBJ2-1; 10 nucleotides align to TRBD1. With V trimmed by 3 bases and J by 8 bases, 13 bases remained unmatched. Germline lookup yields CDR1 GTSNPN and CDR2 SVGIG (reference sequence). This CDR3 is built from 16 residues. Here the CDR3 DNA reads TGTGCCTGGAGACCGCCCCGGGACAGGGGAGTCGATGAGCAGTTCTTC. This sequence encodes CAWRPPRDRGVDEQFF.

This clonotype was counted ten times or more. The chain links TRBV6-2 or TRBV6-3 to TRBJ1-1; D may be TRBD1 (5 bases). Germline-derived CDR1 and CDR2 are MNHEY and SVGEGT. CDR3 size: 13 residues. Deletions cut 1 base from V and 3 bases from J, with 6 bases between. The DNA of the CDR3 is TGTGCCAGCAGTTACTTCAGGGACACTGAAGCTTTCTTT. It yields the protein CASSYFRDTEAFF.

This clonotype was seen more than once but under ten times. The rearrangement uses TRBV6-5 and TRBJ1-1, with a tentative D call TRBD1 (5 bases). This CDR3 has 14 residues. V lost 6 bases and J lost 4, with 15 bases in between. From germline, CDR1 is MNHEY and CDR2 SVGAGI. CDR3 region: CASRPRGGSTEAFF. The CDR3 DNA sequence: TGTGCCAGCAGGCCTAGGGGCGGAAGCACTGAAGCTTTCTTT.

This clonotype was observed many times. The J gene is TRBJ2-1, the V gene TRBV11-2; TRBD1 matches at 8 bases. The CDR3 loop spans 16 amino acids. Germline CDR1 reads SGHAT; CDR2 reads FQNNGV. V lost 5 bases to trimming and J lost 2 bases; unmatched junction nucleotides: 8. The CDR3 loop is CASSLRTGSTYNEQFF. The CDR3 nucleotides read TGTGCCAGCAGCCTCCGGACAGGGTCTACCTACAATGAGCAGTTCTTC.

This clonotype occurred many times. This sequence joins TRBV5-1 and TRBJ2-3; D might be TRBD2 (5 bases). The germline V gene has CDR1 SGHRS and CDR2 YFSETQ. This CDR3 is 15 amino acids long. V shed 2 bases and J shed 5 bases, with 15 bases lying between them. CDR3 sequence reads: CASSLQLVPGDTQYF. The CDR3 DNA is TGCGCCAGCAGCTTACAACTAGTCCCGGGAGATACGCAGTATTTT.

A word on this clonotype: This sequence may be a read error, since a much larger clone differs from it by one base. The chain links TRBV7-9 to TRBJ1-1; 12 bases map to TRBD1. The CDR3 spans 16 residues. Germline V gene data show CDR1 as SEHNR and CDR2 as FQNEAQ (reference sequence). CDR3 sequence (DNA): TGTGCCAGCAGCTCCGGGGACAGGGGGCAGAACACTGAAGCTTCCTTT. It yields the protein CASSSGDRGQNTEASF. Complete variable domain (other parts from reference TRBV7-9 and TRBJ1-1): DTGVSQNPRHKITKRGQNVTFRCDPISEHNRLYWYRQTLGQGPEFLTYFQNEAQLEKSRLLSDRFSAERPKGSFSTLEIQRTEQGDSAMYLCASSSGDRGQNTEASFGQGTRLTVV.

This clonotype was counted at least ten times. CDR3 amino acids: CSASTGLNSPLHF. The CDR3 nucleotides are TGCAGCGCTTCCACGGGGCTGAATTCACCCCTCCACTTT. V usage is TRBV29-1 and J usage is TRBJ1-6; D possibly corresponds to TRBD1 (5 bases). The CDR3 sequence is 13 residues long. V was clipped by 7 bases and J by 7 bases, with 14 bases between them. Germline-derived CDR1 and CDR2 are SQVTM and ANQGSEA.

A remark on this clonotype: Compared with germline, one end of the junction differs, possibly owing to a read error. The gene calls are TRBV6-2 or TRBV6-3 and TRBJ2-1; TRBD1 matches 8 bases. The germline V gene has CDR1 MNHEY and CDR2 SVGEGT. The length of the CDR3 is 16 residues. The CDR3 reads CTSSPTTGVGGNEQFF. The CDR3 DNA is TGTACCAGCAGCCCCACGACAGGGGTGGGAGGCAATGAGCAGTTCTTC.

The chain uses TRBV4-1 and TRBJ2-7; D might be TRBD2 (5 bases). Per germline, CDR1 MGHRA and CDR2 YSYEKL. The ends were cut back, 5 bases at V and 2 bases at J, with 13 bases in the middle. The CDR3 totals 14 residues. Here the CDR3 reads CASSEKDGAYEQYF. As DNA, the CDR3 is TGCGCCAGCAGCGAGAAAGACGGGGCCTACGAGCAGTACTTC.

This clonotype was seen repeatedly, ten times or more. V is TRBV7-2 and J is TRBJ1-3; a weak D match, TRBD1 (5 bases). Deletions cut 5 bases from V and 0 bases from J, with 17 bases between. This CDR3 region has 17 residues. Germline CDR1 and CDR2: SGHTA and FQGNSA. CDR3 nucleotide sequence: TGTGCCAGCAGCGGCCGCTTACCGACAGTCTCTGGAAACACCATATATTTT. This sequence encodes CASSGRLPTVSGNTIYF.

This clonotype turned up a few times. This rearrangement joins TRBV28 to TRBJ2-7, with D possibly being TRBD2 (5 bases). From germline, CDR1 is MDHEN and CDR2 SYDVKM. V was shortened by 6 bases and J by 1 base, with 13 bases between the two germline ends. The CDR3 loop spans 14 amino acids. The CDR3 nucleotides are TGTGCCAGCAGCATTGTCCCGGGGTCCTACGAGCAGTACTTC. Translation gives CASSIVPGSYEQYF.

This clonotype was observed at least ten times. DNA for the CDR3: TGCGCCAGCAGCCAAGCGGTGGGGGGAGGAAACACTGAAGCTTTCTTT. This encodes CASSQAVGGGNTEAFF. The J gene is TRBJ1-1, the V gene TRBV4-1; D perhaps matches TRBD1 (5 bases). The CDR3 is made up of 16 amino acids. The V end was cut by 1 base, the J end by 2 bases, with 14 bases between. Germline loops: CDR1 MGHRA, CDR2 YSYEKL.

The table lists this clonotype with many counts. The V gene is TRBV5-1, the J gene TRBJ2-7; D remains unclear. Trimming left V 7 bases short and J 5 bases short, with 13 bases between. Germline V gene data show CDR1 as SGHRS and CDR2 as YFSETQ. CDR3 length: 12 residues. The CDR3 DNA is TGCGCCAGCTACGAGTCCGGTAACGAGCAGTACTTC. Residues: CASYESGNEQYF.

The CDR3 sequence is CASSHDRSGEQFF. In DNA, the CDR3 is TGCGCCAGCAGCCATGATCGGAGCGGCGAGCAGTTCTTC. The genes are TRBV4-3 and TRBJ2-1, with D perhaps TRBD2 (5 bases). There are 13 residues in the CDR3. Trimming removed 3 bases at V and 10 bases at J, with 13 bases between. Germline CDR1 reads LGHNA; CDR2 reads YSLEER.

The sample holds many counts of this clonotype. The CDR3 DNA follows: TGTGCCAGCAGTGAATCGGCGTCGAACACCGGGGAGCTGTTTTTT. Protein: CASSESASNTGELFF. The V call is TRBV2, the J call TRBJ2-2; D not certain. The germline gives CDR1 SNHLY, CDR2 FYNNEI. CDR3 size: 15 residues. V was cut by 2 bases and J by 0 bases, with 7 bases left in between.

This chain joins TRBV2 and TRBJ1-6; TRBD1 might be the D (5 bases). The CDR3 runs to 14 residues. Germline CDR1 and CDR2: SNHLY and FYNNEI. The V and J ends lost 7 bases and 6 bases respectively, with 13 bases between them. This CDR3 reads CASTQVGRNSPLHF. The CDR3 DNA sequence: TGTGCCAGCACGCAGGTGGGGCGTAATTCACCCCTCCACTTT.

The chain combines TRBV15 with TRBJ2-3; D ambiguous. The germline gives CDR1 LNHNV, CDR2 YYDKDF (reference sequence). The CDR3 contains 12 residues. V was cut by 3 bases and J by 0 bases, with 1 base left in between. The CDR3: CATSRSTDTQYF. CDR3 DNA: TGTGCCACCAGCAGGAGCACAGATACGCAGTATTTT.

Worth noting for this clonotype: A much bigger clone sits one base away, suggesting this may be a read error. The rearrangement joins TRBV7-9 to TRBJ2-7, with TRBD1 matching 9 bases. The germline CDR1 and CDR2 sequences are SEHNR and FQNEAQ (reference sequence). After removal of 6 bases from V and 5 bases from J, the junction contained 5 bases not matched to a gene. This CDR3 has 13 amino acids. In DNA, the CDR3 is TGTGCCAGCAGGGGGACAGGGTACGACGAGCAGTACTTC. As protein: CASRGTGYDEQYF.

This clonotype showed up many times. The chain combines TRBV7-2 with TRBJ1-5; D is uncertain. Germline assignment: CDR1 SGHTA and CDR2 FQGNSA. The CDR3 is 13 amino acids. Trimming cost V 3 bases and J 7 bases, with 10 bases left between them. The CDR3 loop is CASSFSGAQPQHF. For the CDR3, the DNA is TGTGCCAGCAGCTTCTCAGGAGCCCAGCCCCAGCATTTT.

In its sample, this clonotype was seen many times. V gene TRBV6-5 combines with J gene TRBJ2-4; possible D gene TRBD2, 7 bases. Per germline, CDR1 MNHEY and CDR2 SVGAGI. Trimming removed 8 bases from V and 4 bases from J, with 24 bases in between. The CDR3 extends over 17 amino acids. DNA of the CDR3: TGTGCCAGCGCGGGGGCAGGAGGGGCCTTAGGGAAAAACATTCAGTACTTC. The encoded protein is CASAGAGGALGKNIQYF.